A single T cell receptor beta chain is shown here with its context. This record comes from a study of T cells in narcolepsy. CDR3 length: 18 amino acids. Trimming took 0 bases from V and 4 from J; bases not matched to a gene: 10. CDR1 and CDR2 (germline): SEHNR, FQNEAQ (reference sequence). The protocol was immunoSEQ multiplex PCR, while the TCRdb copy is restricted to in-frame clones and leaves out a portion. The sample includes fewer than 35,000 clones, about four fifths seen only once; the top ten take 2% to 3%. Sequencing was carried out using CD45RA- memory CD4+ T cells from PBMCs. The TCR sequence derives from a human donor with narcolepsy. This sequence joins TRBV7-9 and TRBJ2-4; 9 bases align to TRBD2. The CDR3 region is CASSLASGGVGLKNIQYF. CDR3 in DNA: TGTGCCAGCAGCTTAGCTAGCGGGGGTGTCGGCCTAAAAAACATTCAGTACTTC.